Given below is one TCR beta chain in context. With 7 bases removed from V and 3 bases from J, the gap between germline ends came to 16 bases. Looked up from germline, CDR1 is SNHLY and CDR2 is FYNNEI. The CDR3 is made up of 15 amino acids. This entry is derived from a study of shared clonotypes between healthy human individuals. The assay used deep level. Sequenced by immunoSEQ multiplex PCR; TCRdb stores in-frame clones only, minus some. The table has roughly 300,000 clones, about nine tenths seen once. The sample consisted of memory CD8+ T cells sorted from blood. Subset reported: CD45RO+ cells pooled with CCR7-negative TemRA cells. The genes are TRBV2 and TRBJ1-5; TRBD1 is a possible D gene (5 bases). This sequence was found in a man between 18 and 35 years old in good health. CDR3 DNA sequence: TGTGCCAGCAAAAGGGGCCCTGGGGACAATCAGCCCCAGCATTTT. Its translation: CASKRGPGDNQPQHF.